This T cell receptor (beta chain) was sequenced during a study of cytomegalovirus exposure and HLA in healthy donors. Study-level findings and limits: Per published accounts, TCR beta sequences correctly predicted the HLA-A and HLA-B alleles of most subjects. Later examination showed HLA-associated TCR beta chains had greater clonal expansion than equally common others.

Participants comprised healthy donors of bone marrow. Primers for the PCR totalled 60 Vbeta and 13 Jbeta. Generated by immunoSEQ multiplex PCR, the TCRdb table keeps only in-frame clones and is missing some. The sample holds about 130,000 clones, roughly 88% seen once. As for this clone: Antigen unknown.

Sequenced material: PBMCs. The TCR comes from a man in his fifties or sixties in good health and CMV-seronegative.

CDR3 in amino acids: CAWRHGTGRFVTEAFF. The CDR3 nucleotides read TGTGCCTGGAGGCACGGGACAGGGAGGTTCGTCACTGAAGCTTTCTTT. The chain links TRBV30 to TRBJ1-1; 9 positions agree with TRBD1. The CDR3 covers 16 residues. V lost 3 bases, J lost 4 bases, and 12 bases stayed unmatched. The germline V gene has CDR1 GTSNPN and CDR2 SVGIG (reference sequence).